This T cell receptor beta chain is from a study of blood T cell repertoires in COVID-19. Some clones are missing from TCRdb's copy, which holds only in-frame ones; the method was immunoSEQ multiplex PCR. The table records about 250,000 clones, 85% to 90% of them present only once. Trimming pared 0 bases from V and 2 bases from J, leaving 12 bases between. In germline, CDR1 is SGHTA, CDR2 FQGTGA. CDR3 length: 16 amino acids. Material for sequencing was PBMCs or T cells enriched from blood (not recorded which). The J gene is TRBJ2-3, the V gene TRBV7-3; D not resolved. The clonotype originates from a woman under 30 who had recovered from COVID-19. In DNA, the CDR3 is TGTGCCAGCAGCTTAACGGGTGGGCAGAACACAGATACGCAGTATTTT. Protein sequence: CASSLTGGQNTDTQYF.